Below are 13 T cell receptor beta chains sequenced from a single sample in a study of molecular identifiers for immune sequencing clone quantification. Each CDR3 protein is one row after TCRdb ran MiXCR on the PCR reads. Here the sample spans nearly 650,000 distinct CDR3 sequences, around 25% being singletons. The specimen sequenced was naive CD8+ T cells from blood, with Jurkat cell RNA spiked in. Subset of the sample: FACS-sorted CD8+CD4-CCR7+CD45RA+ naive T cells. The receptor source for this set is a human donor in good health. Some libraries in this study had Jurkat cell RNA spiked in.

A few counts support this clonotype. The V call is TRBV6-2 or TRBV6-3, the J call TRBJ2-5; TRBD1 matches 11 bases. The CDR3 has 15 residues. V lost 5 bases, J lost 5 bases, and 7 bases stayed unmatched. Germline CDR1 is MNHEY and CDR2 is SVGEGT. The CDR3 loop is CASSRPGQGVETQYF. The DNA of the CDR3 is TGTGCCAGCAGTAGACCGGGACAGGGGGTTGAGACCCAGTACTTC.

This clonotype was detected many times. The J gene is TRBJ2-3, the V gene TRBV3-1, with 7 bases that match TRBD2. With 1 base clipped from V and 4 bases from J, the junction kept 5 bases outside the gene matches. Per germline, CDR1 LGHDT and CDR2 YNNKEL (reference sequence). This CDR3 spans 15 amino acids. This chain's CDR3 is CASSQAAGSPDTQYF. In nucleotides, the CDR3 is TGTGCCAGCAGCCAAGCAGCGGGATCCCCAGATACGCAGTATTTT.

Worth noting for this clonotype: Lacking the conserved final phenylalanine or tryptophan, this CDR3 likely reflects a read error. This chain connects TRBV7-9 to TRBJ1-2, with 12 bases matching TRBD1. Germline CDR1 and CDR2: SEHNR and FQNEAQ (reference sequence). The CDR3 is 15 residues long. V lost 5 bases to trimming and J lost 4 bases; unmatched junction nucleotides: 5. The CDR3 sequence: CASSLGTGGIYGYTY. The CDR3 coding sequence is TGTGCCAGCAGCCTGGGGACAGGGGGCATCTATGGCTACACCTAC.

CDR3 nucleotide sequence: TGTGCCAGCAGCTCCCCATTAAAGGGGAATTCACCCCTCCACTTT. It codes for CASSSPLKGNSPLHF. The V call is TRBV28, the J call TRBJ1-6, with a tentative D call TRBD1 (5 bases). The CDR3 is 15 amino acids. CDR1 MDHEN and CDR2 SYDVKM come from the germline V gene. The V and J ends lost 6 bases and 7 bases respectively, with 16 bases between them.

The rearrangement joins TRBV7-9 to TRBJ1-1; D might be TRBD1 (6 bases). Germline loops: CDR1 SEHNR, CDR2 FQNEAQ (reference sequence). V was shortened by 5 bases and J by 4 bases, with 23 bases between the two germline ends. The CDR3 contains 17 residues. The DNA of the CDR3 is TGTGCCAGCAGCGCCTCGTCGGGGGGGCCCCGGGCCACTGAAGCTTTCTTT. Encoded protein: CASSASSGGPRATEAFF.

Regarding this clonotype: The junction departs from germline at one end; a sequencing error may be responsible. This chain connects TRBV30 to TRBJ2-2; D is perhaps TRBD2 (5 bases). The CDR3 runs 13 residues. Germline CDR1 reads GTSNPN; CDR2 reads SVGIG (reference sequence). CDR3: CAGSVLGSGELFF. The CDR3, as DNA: TGTGCCGGGAGTGTACTAGGGTCCGGGGAGCTGTTTTTT.

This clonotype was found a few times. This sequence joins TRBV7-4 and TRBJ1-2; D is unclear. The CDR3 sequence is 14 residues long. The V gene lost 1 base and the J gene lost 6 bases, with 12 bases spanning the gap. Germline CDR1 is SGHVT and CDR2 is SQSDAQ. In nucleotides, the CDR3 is TGTGCCAGCAGCTTAGGTGCAGCCGGGAATGGCTACACCTTC. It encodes CASSLGAAGNGYTF.

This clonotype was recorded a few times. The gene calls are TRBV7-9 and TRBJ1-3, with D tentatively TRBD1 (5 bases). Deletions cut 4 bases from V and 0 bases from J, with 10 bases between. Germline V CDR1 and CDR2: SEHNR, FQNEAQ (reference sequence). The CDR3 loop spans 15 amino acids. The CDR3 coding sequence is TGTGCCAGCAGCTCATCAGGGTTCTCTGGAAACACCATATATTTT. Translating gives CASSSSGFSGNTIYF.

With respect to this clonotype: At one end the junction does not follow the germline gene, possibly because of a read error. CDR3 residues: CASSLVLTGENCGYTF. The DNA for the CDR3 is TGTGCCAGCAGCTTGGTACTTACAGGCGAGAACTGTGGCTACACCTTC. The J gene is TRBJ1-2, the V gene TRBV5-3, with D maybe TRBD1 (5 bases). TRBV5-3 is placed among ORFs of uncertain function. The CDR3 runs 16 residues.

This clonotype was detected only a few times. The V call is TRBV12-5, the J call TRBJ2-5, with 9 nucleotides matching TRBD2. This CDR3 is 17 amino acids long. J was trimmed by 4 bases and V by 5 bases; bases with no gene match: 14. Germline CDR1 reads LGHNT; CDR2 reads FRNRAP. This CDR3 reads CASGNRKRGDVAETQYF. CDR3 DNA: TGTGCTAGTGGTAATCGGAAGCGGGGGGACGTCGCAGAGACCCAGTACTTC.

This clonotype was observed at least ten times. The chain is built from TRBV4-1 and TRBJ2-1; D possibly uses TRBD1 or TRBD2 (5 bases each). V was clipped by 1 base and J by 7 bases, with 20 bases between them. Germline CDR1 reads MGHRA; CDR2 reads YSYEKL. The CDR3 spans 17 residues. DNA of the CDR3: TGCGCCAGCAGCCAAGTAATGGGACGCCGAGGTCCAAATGAGCAGTTCTTC. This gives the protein CASSQVMGRRGPNEQFF.

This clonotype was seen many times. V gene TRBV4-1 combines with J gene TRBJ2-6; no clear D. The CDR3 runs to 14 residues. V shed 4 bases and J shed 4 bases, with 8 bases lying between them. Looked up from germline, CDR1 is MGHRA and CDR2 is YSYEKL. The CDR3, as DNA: TGCGCCAGCAGCCCCAGGTCGGGGGCCAACGTCCTGACTTTC. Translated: CASSPRSGANVLTF.

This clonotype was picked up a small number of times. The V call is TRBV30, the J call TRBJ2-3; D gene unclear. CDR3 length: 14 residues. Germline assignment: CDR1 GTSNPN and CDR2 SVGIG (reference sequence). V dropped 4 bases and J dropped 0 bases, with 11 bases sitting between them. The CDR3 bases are TGTGCCTGGAATTACGGTGCTAGCACAGATACGCAGTATTTT. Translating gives CAWNYGASTDTQYF.